In this sample, the clone carrying this TCR beta chain turned up once. The table came from immunoSEQ multiplex PCR; TCRdb's copy has only in-frame clones and leaves some out. This table holds a few hundred thousand clones, 65% to 90% found once. The trim removed 2 bases at V and 4 bases at J, leaving 7 bases unmatched. This CDR3 has 16 residues. The germline V gene has CDR1 KGHDR and CDR2 SFDVKD. The entry originates in a study of blood T cell repertoires in COVID-19. The chain couples TRBV24-1 to TRBJ2-1; TRBD1 agrees at 7 bases. Specimen: peripheral blood. This TCR derives from a human donor in a cohort sampled during active COVID-19. This chain's CDR3 is CATSDSGTEFYNEQFF. The CDR3 DNA is TGTGCCACCAGTGATTCCGGGACAGAGTTTTACAATGAGCAGTTCTTC.